The 19 T cell receptor beta chains below all came from one sample that was sequenced in a study of blood T cell repertoires in COVID-19. TCRdb's table, derived via immunoSEQ multiplex PCR, lists solely in-frame clones and lacks some. This sample has roughly 54,000 clones, with roughly nine tenths found just once. The source material was peripheral blood. These receptors all stem from a woman in her sixties with active or convalescent COVID-19.

The chain links TRBV9 to TRBJ1-4, with D tentatively TRBD1 (6 bases). The germline gives CDR1 SGDLS, CDR2 YYNGEE. The CDR3 sequence is 15 residues long. Trimming removed 4 bases from V and 8 bases from J, with 18 bases in between. The CDR3 here is CASSSPHREREKLFF. CDR3 DNA sequence: TGTGCCAGCAGCTCACCACACAGGGAACGGGAAAAACTGTTTTTT.

This sequence joins TRBV5-1 and TRBJ2-3, with a weak D call TRBD2 (6 bases). This CDR3 has 14 amino acids. Per germline, CDR1 SGHRS and CDR2 YFSETQ. Trimming removed 1 base from V and 6 bases from J, with 12 bases in between. CDR3 loop: CASSLSSGSDTQYF. CDR3 DNA: TGCGCCAGCAGCTTGTCGTCCGGGAGTGATACGCAGTATTTT.

The V and J genes are TRBV6-2 or TRBV6-3 and TRBJ2-3; 11 nucleotides align to TRBD2. V lost 5 bases to trimming and J lost 5 bases; unmatched junction nucleotides: 9. There are 16 residues in the CDR3. Germline V gives CDR1 MNHEY, CDR2 SVGEGT. CDR3 loop: CASSPRLAGIGDTQYF. The CDR3 DNA follows: TGTGCCAGCAGTCCCCGACTAGCGGGAATCGGAGATACGCAGTATTTT.

This rearrangement joins TRBV3-1 (or the pseudogene TRBV3-2) to TRBJ1-6; D is unresolved. Trimming cost V 3 bases and J 9 bases, with 9 bases left between them. Germline V gives CDR1 LGHDT, CDR2 YNNKEL (reference sequence). The CDR3 length is 13 residues. The CDR3 coding sequence is TGTGCCAGCAGCCACGAGGGCATTTCACCCCTCCACTTT. This codes for CASSHEGISPLHF.

V is TRBV24-1 and J is TRBJ2-3; 11 bases map to TRBD2. Germline values: CDR1 KGHDR, CDR2 SFDVKD. The CDR3 runs to 17 residues. The junction had 5 bases not matched to a gene; V was cut back by 4 bases and J by 0 bases. The CDR3: CATSDPGTSGSTDTQYF. The DNA of the CDR3 is TGTGCCACCAGTGACCCCGGGACTAGCGGCAGCACAGATACGCAGTATTTT.

V is TRBV19 and J is TRBJ2-7; D perhaps matches TRBD2 (5 bases). CDR1 and CDR2 from the germline V gene are LNHDA and SQIVND (reference sequence). Between the trimmed V and J ends, which lost 10 bases and 7 bases, there was a span of 20 bases. There are 13 residues in the CDR3. The CDR3 sequence: CATRKAISGEQYF. CDR3 DNA: TGTGCCACCCGTAAGGCCATATCGGGAGAGCAGTACTTC.

The chain employs TRBV18 and TRBJ2-5, with D perhaps TRBD1 (6 bases). The CDR3 has 16 amino acids. Trimming removed 4 bases from V and 4 bases from J, with 19 bases in between. Germline V gene sequence: CDR1 KGHSH, CDR2 LQKENI. In DNA, the CDR3 is TGTGCCAGCTCACTTTCCACAAATGGGGGCGGAGAGACCCAGTACTTC. Translated, it gives CASSLSTNGGGETQYF.

The CDR3 DNA is TGTGCCAGCAGCGTAGTTGGCTCGCCCAAAAACATTCAGTACTTC. Its translation is CASSVVGSPKNIQYF. The chain has TRBV9 and TRBJ2-4; no firm D call. The CDR3 runs to 15 residues. The ends were cut back, 0 bases at V and 2 bases at J, with 9 bases in the middle. Germline CDR1 and CDR2: SGDLS and YYNGEE.

This chain links TRBV5-1 with TRBJ2-7, with TRBD1 matching over 10 bases. Germline CDR1 and CDR2: SGHRS and YFSETQ. The length of the CDR3 is 14 residues. With 4 bases clipped from V and 3 bases from J, the junction kept 4 bases outside the gene matches. CDR3 sequence reads: CASSVWTGGYEQYF. In DNA, the CDR3 is TGCGCCAGCAGCGTTTGGACAGGGGGCTACGAGCAGTACTTC.

This clone has just a few counts. The CDR3 bases are TGTGCCTGGAGTGTACTTGAGGGAACCACTGAAGCTTTCTTT. Encoded protein: CAWSVLEGTTEAFF. This chain links TRBV30 with TRBJ1-1; no reliable D call. V gave up 0 bases and J gave up 4 bases, with 12 bases separating them. This CDR3 spans 14 amino acids. CDR1 is GTSNPN and CDR2 is SVGIG in the germline V gene (reference sequence). The full variable domain, completed using reference TRBV30 and TRBJ1-1, is SQTIHQWPATLVQPVGSPLSLECTVEGTSNPNLYWYRQAAGRGLQLLFYSVGIGQISSEVPQNLSASRPQDRQFILSSKKLLLSDSGFYLCAWSVLEGTTEAFFGQGTRLTVV.

V gene TRBV28 combines with J gene TRBJ1-1; D ambiguous. Trimming took off 9 bases at V and 2 bases at J, with 7 bases between the two ends. Germline values: CDR1 MDHEN, CDR2 SYDVKM. The CDR3 length is 11 residues. In DNA, the CDR3 is TGTGCCAGTCGGGATAACACTGAAGCTTTCTTT. This gives the protein CASRDNTEAFF. Full variable domain (remainder filled in from reference TRBV28 and TRBJ1-1): DVKVTQSSRYLVKRTGEKVFLECVQDMDHENMFWYRQDPGLGLRLIYFSYDVKMKEKGDIPEGYSVSREKKERFSLILESASTNQTSMYLCASRDNTEAFFGQGTRLTVV.

The rearrangement uses TRBV7-9 and TRBJ2-3, with D uncertain. Germline assignment: CDR1 SEHNR and CDR2 FQNEAQ (reference sequence). There are 12 residues in the CDR3. Trimming cost V 4 bases and J 0 bases, with 2 bases left between them. CDR3 coding DNA: TGTGCCAGCAGCTCTAGCACAGATACGCAGTATTTT. Its protein product is CASSSSTDTQYF.

The genes are TRBV11-2 and TRBJ1-5; TRBD1 is a possible D gene (5 bases). The CDR3 loop spans 15 amino acids. Germline V lookup: CDR1 SGHAT, CDR2 FQNNGV. V was cut by 5 bases and J by 3 bases, with 14 bases left in between. The CDR3 loop is CASSSDSGHNQPQHF. In DNA, the CDR3 is TGTGCCAGCAGCAGCGATTCAGGGCACAATCAGCCCCAGCATTTT.

The rearrangement joins TRBV19 to TRBJ2-7; 10 bases line up with TRBD2. The CDR3 consists of 14 residues. V dropped 4 bases and J dropped 2; count of bases not matched to a gene: 2. CDR1 is LNHDA and CDR2 is SQIVND in the germline V gene (reference sequence). The CDR3 loop reads CASSRTSGAYEQYF. CDR3 coding DNA: TGTGCCAGTAGTAGGACTAGCGGCGCCTACGAGCAGTACTTC. The variable domain in full, with the rest retrieved from reference TRBV19 and TRBJ2-7, is DGGITQSPKYLFRKEGQNVTLSCEQNLNHDAMYWYRQDPGQGLRLIYYSQIVNDFQKGDIAEGYSVSREKKESFPLTVTSAQKNPTAFYLCASSRTSGAYEQYFGPGTRLTVT.

The V call is TRBV15, the J call TRBJ2-5; 7 nucleotides agree with TRBD1. The CDR3 length is 14 residues. V lost 2 bases and J lost 3; bases outside the gene matches: 3. Germline V CDR1 and CDR2: LNHNV, YYDKDF (reference sequence). The CDR3 nucleotides read TGTGCCACCAGCAGACCTGGACAGGAAGAGACCCAGTACTTC. This codes for CATSRPGQEETQYF.

V is TRBV4-2 and J is TRBJ1-1; D ambiguous. From germline, CDR1 is LGHNA and CDR2 YNFKEQ. This CDR3 contains 14 residues. The V gene lost 2 bases and the J gene lost 4 bases, with 11 bases spanning the gap. CDR3 sequence reads: CASSQNRGSTEAFF. DNA of the CDR3: TGTGCCAGCAGCCAAAACCGTGGGAGCACTGAAGCTTTCTTT.

The rearrangement uses TRBV5-1 and TRBJ1-1; D gene uncertain. This CDR3 region has 12 residues. The V end was cut by 0 bases, the J end by 4 bases, with 4 bases between. Germline V gene sequence: CDR1 SGHRS, CDR2 YFSETQ. The CDR3 bases are TGCGCCAGCAGCTTGGACTCCACTGAAGCTTTCTTT. Translated: CASSLDSTEAFF.

The CDR3 coding sequence is TGTGCCAGCAGTTCTACAGGGTCGGCCAAAAACATTCAGTACTTC. Its translation is CASSSTGSAKNIQYF. The V and J genes are TRBV6-5 and TRBJ2-4; D might be TRBD1 (6 bases). CDR1 is MNHEY, CDR2 SVGAGI, per germline. This CDR3 contains 15 residues. Trimming took 4 bases from V and 1 from J, leaving 11 bases between them.

This chain links TRBV6-1 with TRBJ2-1; 11 bases agree with TRBD2. V lost 5 bases to trimming and J lost 10 bases; unmatched junction nucleotides: 10. Germline loops: CDR1 MNHNS, CDR2 SASEGT. This CDR3 is built from 15 residues. The CDR3 nucleotides read TGTGCCAGCAGTTCAGTACTAGCGGGAGTCGACGAGCAGTTCTTC. Protein sequence: CASSSVLAGVDEQFF.